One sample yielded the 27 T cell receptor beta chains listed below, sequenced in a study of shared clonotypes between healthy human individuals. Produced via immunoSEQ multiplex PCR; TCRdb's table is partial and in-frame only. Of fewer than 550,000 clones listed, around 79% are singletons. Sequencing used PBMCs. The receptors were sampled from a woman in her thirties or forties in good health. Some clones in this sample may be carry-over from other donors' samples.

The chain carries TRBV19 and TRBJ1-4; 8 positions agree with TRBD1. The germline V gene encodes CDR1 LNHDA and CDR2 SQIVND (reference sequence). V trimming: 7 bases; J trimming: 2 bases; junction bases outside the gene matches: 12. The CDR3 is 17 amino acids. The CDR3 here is CASTQRAWTGTNEKLFF. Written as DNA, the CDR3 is TGTGCCAGTACCCAGCGGGCTTGGACAGGGACTAATGAAAAACTGTTTTTT.

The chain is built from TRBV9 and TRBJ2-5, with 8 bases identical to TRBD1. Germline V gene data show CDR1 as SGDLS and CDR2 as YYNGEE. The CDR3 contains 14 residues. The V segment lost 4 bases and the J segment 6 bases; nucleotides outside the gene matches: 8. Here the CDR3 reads CASSYQGASQTQYF. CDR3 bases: TGTGCCAGCAGCTATCAGGGGGCGAGTCAGACCCAGTACTTC.

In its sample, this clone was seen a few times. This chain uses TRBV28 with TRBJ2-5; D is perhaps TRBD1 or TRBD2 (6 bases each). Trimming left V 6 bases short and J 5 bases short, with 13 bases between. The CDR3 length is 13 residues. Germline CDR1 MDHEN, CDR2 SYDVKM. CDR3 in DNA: TGTGCCAGCAGATCTCGAGGGGGGGAGACCCAGTACTTC. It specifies CASRSRGGETQYF.

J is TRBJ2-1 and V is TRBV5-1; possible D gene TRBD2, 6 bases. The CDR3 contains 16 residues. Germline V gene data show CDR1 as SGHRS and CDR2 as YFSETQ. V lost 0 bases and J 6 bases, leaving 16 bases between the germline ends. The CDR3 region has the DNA TGCGCCAGCAGCTTGGGCCCAGGGACTCAGGCCAATGAGCAGTTCTTC. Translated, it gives CASSLGPGTQANEQFF.

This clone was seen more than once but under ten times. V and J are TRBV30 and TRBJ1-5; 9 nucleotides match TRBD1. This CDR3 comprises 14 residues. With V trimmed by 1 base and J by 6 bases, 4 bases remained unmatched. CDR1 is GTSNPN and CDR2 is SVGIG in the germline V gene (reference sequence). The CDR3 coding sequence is TGTGCCTGGAGTGGATGGACAGGGGTTCAGCCCCAGCATTTT. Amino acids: CAWSGWTGVQPQHF.

CDR3 residues: CASEDRNYEQYF. CDR3 nucleotide sequence: TGTGCCAGTGAGGACAGAAACTACGAGCAGTACTTC. This chain connects TRBV19 to TRBJ2-7, with D perhaps TRBD1 (6 bases). The germline V gene encodes CDR1 LNHDA and CDR2 SQIVND (reference sequence). The V end was cut by 8 bases, the J end by 3 bases, with 11 bases between. The CDR3 is made up of 12 amino acids.

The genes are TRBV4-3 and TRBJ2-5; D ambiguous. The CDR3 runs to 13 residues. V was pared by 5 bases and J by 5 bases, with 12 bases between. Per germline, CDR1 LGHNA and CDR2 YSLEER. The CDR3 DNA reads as TGCGCCAGCAGCTCCCGGACGAGGGAGACCCAGTACTTC. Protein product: CASSSRTRETQYF.

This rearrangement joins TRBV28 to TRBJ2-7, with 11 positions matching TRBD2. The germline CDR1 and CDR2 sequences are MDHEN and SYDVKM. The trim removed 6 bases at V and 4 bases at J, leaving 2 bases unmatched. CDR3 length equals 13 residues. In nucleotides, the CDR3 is TGTGCCAGCAGGGCTAGCGGGGGGTACGAGCAGTACTTC. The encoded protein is CASRASGGYEQYF.

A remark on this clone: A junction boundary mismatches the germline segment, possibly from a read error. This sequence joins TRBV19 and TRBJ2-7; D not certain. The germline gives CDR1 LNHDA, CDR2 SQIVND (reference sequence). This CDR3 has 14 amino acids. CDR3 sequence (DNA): TGTGCCAGTAGTATAGAGCGTGTTGGCTACGGGCAGTACTTC. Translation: CASSIERVGYGQYF. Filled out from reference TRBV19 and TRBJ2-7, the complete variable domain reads DGGITQSPKYLFRKEGQNVTLSCEQNLNHDAMYWYRQDPGQGLRLIYYSQIVNDFQKGDIAEGYSVSREKKESFPLTVTSAQKNPTAFYLCASSIERVGYGQYFGPGTRLTVT.

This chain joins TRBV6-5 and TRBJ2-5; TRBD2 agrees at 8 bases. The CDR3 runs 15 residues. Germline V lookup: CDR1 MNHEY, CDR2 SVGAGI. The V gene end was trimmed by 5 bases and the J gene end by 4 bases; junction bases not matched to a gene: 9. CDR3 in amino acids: CASSSSGTRSETQYF. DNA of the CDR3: TGTGCCAGCAGTAGCTCCGGGACTAGATCAGAGACCCAGTACTTC.

CDR3 sequence (DNA): TGTGCCAGCAGCTTTGGGGAGCTGTTTTTT. This codes for CASSFGELFF. The chain is built from TRBV7-9 and TRBJ2-2; no reliable D call. Trimming took off 3 bases at V and 8 bases at J, with 1 base between the two ends. The CDR3 runs 10 residues. Germline CDR1 SEHNR, CDR2 FQNEAQ (reference sequence).

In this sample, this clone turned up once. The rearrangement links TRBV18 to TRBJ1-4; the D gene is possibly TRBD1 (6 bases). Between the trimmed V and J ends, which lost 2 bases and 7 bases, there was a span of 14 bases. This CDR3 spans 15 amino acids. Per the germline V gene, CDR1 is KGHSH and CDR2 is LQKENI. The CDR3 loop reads CASSPGSGASEKLFF. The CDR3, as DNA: TGTGCCAGCTCACCAGGATCAGGGGCATCTGAAAAACTGTTTTTT. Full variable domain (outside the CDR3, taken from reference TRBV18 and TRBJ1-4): NAGVMQNPRHLVRRRGQEARLRCSPMKGHSHVYWYRQLPEEGLKFMVYLQKENIIDESGMPKERFSAEFPKEGPSILRIQQVVRGDSAAYFCASSPGSGASEKLFFGSGTQLSVL.

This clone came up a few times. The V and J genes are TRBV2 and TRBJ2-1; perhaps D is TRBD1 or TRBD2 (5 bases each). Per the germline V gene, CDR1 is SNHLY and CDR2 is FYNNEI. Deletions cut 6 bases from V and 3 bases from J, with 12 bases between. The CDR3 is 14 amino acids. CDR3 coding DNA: TGTGCCAGCAGAGCCGGGACCAACTACAATGAGCAGTTCTTC. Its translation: CASRAGTNYNEQFF.

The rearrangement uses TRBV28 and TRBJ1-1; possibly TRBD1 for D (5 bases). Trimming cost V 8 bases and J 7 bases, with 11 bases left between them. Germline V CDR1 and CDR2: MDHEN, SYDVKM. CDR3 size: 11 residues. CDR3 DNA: TGTGCCAGCCTGGGGCCGATTGAAGCTTTCTTT. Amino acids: CASLGPIEAFF.

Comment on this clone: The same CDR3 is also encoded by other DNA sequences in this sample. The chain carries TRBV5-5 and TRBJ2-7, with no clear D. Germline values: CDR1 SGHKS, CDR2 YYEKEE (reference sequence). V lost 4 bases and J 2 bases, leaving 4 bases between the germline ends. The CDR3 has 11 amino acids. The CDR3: CASSLTYEQYF. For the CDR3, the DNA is TGTGCCAGCAGCCTGACCTACGAGCAGTACTTC.

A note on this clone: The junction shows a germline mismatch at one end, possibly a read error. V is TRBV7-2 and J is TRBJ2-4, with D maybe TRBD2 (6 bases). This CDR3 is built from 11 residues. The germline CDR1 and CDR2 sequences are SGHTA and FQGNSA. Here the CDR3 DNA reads TGTGCCAGCAGCTTGGGGGGACTTACGTTCTTC. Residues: CASSLGGLTFF.

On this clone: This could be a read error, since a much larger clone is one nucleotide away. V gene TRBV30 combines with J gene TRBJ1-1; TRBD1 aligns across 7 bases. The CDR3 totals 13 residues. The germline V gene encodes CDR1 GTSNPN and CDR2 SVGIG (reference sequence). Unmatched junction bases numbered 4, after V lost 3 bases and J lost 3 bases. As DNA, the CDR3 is TGTGCCTGGAGCGACAGGGCCCACACTGAAGCTTTCTTT. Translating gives CAWSDRAHTEAFF.

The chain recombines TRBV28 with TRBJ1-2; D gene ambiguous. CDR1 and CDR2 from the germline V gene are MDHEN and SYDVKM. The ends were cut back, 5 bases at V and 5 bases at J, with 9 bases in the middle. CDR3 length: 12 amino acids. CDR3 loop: CASSKQRYGYTF. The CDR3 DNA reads TGTGCCAGCAGTAAACAGAGATATGGCTACACCTTC.

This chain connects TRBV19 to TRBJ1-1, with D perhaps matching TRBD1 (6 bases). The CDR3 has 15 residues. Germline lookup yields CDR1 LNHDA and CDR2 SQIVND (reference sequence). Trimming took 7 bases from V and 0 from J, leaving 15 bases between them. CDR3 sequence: CASTWGAAMNTEAFF. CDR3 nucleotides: TGTGCCAGTACCTGGGGGGCGGCCATGAACACTGAAGCTTTCTTT.

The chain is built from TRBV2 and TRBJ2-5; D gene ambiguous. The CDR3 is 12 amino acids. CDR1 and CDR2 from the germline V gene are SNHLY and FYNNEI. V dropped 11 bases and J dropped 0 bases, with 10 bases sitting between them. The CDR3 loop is CAGNKYQETQYF. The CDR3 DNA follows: TGTGCCGGCAACAAGTACCAAGAGACCCAGTACTTC.

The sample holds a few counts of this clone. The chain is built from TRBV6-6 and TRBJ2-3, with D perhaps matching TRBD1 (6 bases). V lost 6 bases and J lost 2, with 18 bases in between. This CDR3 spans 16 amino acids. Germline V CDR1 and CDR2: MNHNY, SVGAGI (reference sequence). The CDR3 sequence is CASSTGHLGYTDTQYF. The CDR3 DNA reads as TGTGCCAGCAGCACGGGACACCTAGGTTACACAGATACGCAGTATTTT.

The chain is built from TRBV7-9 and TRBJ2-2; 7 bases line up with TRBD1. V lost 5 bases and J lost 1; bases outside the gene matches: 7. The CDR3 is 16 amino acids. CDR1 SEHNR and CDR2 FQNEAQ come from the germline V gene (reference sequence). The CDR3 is CASSIQGVGNTGELFF. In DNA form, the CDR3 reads TGTGCCAGCAGCATCCAGGGGGTGGGGAACACCGGGGAGCTGTTTTTT.

CDR3 amino acids: CASSLRTGGNTGELFF. CDR3 DNA: TGTGCCAGCAGCTTACGGACAGGGGGGAACACCGGGGAGCTGTTTTTT. The chain has TRBV7-6 and TRBJ2-2; 10 positions match TRBD1. The CDR3 has 16 residues. CDR1 and CDR2 from the germline V gene are SGHVS and FNYEAQ. V lost 2 bases to trimming and J lost 1 base; unmatched junction nucleotides: 1.

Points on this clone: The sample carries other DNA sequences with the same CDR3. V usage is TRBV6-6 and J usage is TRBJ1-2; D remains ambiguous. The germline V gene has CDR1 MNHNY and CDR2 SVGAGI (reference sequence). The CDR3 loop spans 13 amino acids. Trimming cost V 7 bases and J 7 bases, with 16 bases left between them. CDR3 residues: CASNRETARGYTF. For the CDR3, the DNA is TGTGCCAGCAACCGGGAGACCGCCCGTGGCTACACCTTC.

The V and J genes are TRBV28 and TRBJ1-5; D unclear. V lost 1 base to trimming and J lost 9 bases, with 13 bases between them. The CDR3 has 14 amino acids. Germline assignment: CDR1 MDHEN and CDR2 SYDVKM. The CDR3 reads CASSLSGNPVPQHF. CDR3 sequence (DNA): TGTGCCAGCAGTTTATCGGGCAACCCTGTGCCCCAGCATTTT.

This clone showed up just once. CDR3 bases: TGTGCCAGCAGCTTAGTACAGAGCACCGGGGAGCTGTTTTTT. It codes for CASSLVQSTGELFF. V gene TRBV7-6 combines with J gene TRBJ2-2; D gene unclear. The CDR3 consists of 14 residues. Germline-derived CDR1 and CDR2 are SGHVS and FNYEAQ. Trimming stripped 1 base from V and 4 bases from J, with 7 bases between.

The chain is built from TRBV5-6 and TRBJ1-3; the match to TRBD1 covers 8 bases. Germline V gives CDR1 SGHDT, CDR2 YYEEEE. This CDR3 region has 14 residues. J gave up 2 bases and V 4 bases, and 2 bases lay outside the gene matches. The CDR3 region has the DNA TGTGCCAGCAGCGGCAGGGGGCCTGGAAACACCATATATTTT. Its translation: CASSGRGPGNTIYF.